The rows below give T cell receptor beta chains drawn from one sample of a study of spatial heterogeneity in lung cancer. TCRdb re-derived calls from the 5' RACE reads in MiXCR, one entry per CDR3 protein. The table includes thousands of distinct CDR3 sequences, 4.5% to 5% detected once. The sample in question was lung tumor tissue, obtained at surgery. These receptors were collected from a male donor with early-stage non-small cell lung cancer. Both conserved end residues are part of each CDR3. The D gene is left open where the match is weak. Size is omitted from some rows. Given values are once, few, many or a class for expanded clones.

D gene: -
J gene: TRBJ2-5
V gene: TRBV25-1
clone size: many
CDR3 DNA: TGTGCCAGCAGTGAACAGCACCGAGAGACCCAGTACTTC
CDR3 protein: CASSEQHRETQYF

D gene: -
J gene: TRBJ2-7
V gene: TRBV7-2
clone size: many
CDR3 DNA: TGTGCCAGCAGCTTAATACAGGGAACCTACGAGCAGTACTTC
CDR3 protein: CASSLIQGTYEQYF

D gene: -
J gene: TRBJ1-4
V gene: TRBV6-6
clone size: medium-sized
CDR3 DNA: TGTGCCAGCAGCTCCAGGGGAGGTGAAAAACTGTTTTTT
CDR3 protein: CASSSRGGEKLFF

D gene: TRBD1
J gene: TRBJ1-2
V gene: TRBV4-1
clone size: medium-sized
CDR3 DNA: TGCGCCAGCAGCCAACCCTGGCGGGACAGGGGAGGCTACACCTTC
CDR3 protein: CASSQPWRDRGGYTF

D gene: TRBD1
J gene: TRBJ1-6
V gene: TRBV20-1
clone size: many
CDR3 DNA: TGCAGTGCTGGGACAGGGCTGGATAATTCACCCCTCCACTTT
CDR3 protein: CSAGTGLDNSPLHF

D gene: TRBD1
J gene: TRBJ1-6
V gene: TRBV6-6
clone size: medium-sized
CDR3 DNA: TGTGCCAGCAGTCCTCAGGGGGGCGCGAGTTCACCCCTCCACTTT
CDR3 protein: CASSPQGGASSPLHF

D gene: TRBD2
J gene: TRBJ2-7
V gene: TRBV3-1
clone size: many
CDR3 DNA: TGTGCCAGCAGCCAAGTTCAGCGGGGCCTCTCCTACGAGCAGTACTTC
CDR3 protein: CASSQVQRGLSYEQYF

D gene: -
J gene: TRBJ1-5
V gene: TRBV6-2/TRBV6-3
clone size: many
CDR3 DNA: TGTGCCAGCAGTACAGGGAATCAGCCCCAGCATTTT
CDR3 protein: CASSTGNQPQHF

D gene: -
J gene: TRBJ1-6
V gene: TRBV4-1
clone size: many
CDR3 DNA: TGCGCCAGCAGCCAAGAGGGCAGGCTGGCACCCCTCCACTTT
CDR3 protein: CASSQEGRLAPLHF

D gene: -
J gene: TRBJ2-5
V gene: TRBV27
clone size: many
CDR3 DNA: TGTGCCAGCAGTTTATTTTGGGTCTCCAGGGGTGAGACCCAGTACTTC
CDR3 protein: CASSLFWVSRGETQYF

D gene: -
J gene: TRBJ1-2
V gene: TRBV7-2
clone size: many
CDR3 DNA: TGTGCCAGCAGCTTAACCCCCGGGGCGATCTATGGCTACACCTTC
CDR3 protein: CASSLTPGAIYGYTF

D gene: -
J gene: TRBJ2-7
V gene: TRBV12-3/TRBV12-4
clone size: -
CDR3 DNA: TGTGCCAGCAGTTTGGAGGACAGCAGCTCCTACGAGCAGTACTTC
CDR3 protein: CASSLEDSSSYEQYF

D gene: TRBD2
J gene: TRBJ2-1
V gene: TRBV27
clone size: many
CDR3 DNA: TGTGCCAGCACTCCGGGACTAGGCATCTACAATGAGCAGTTCTTC
CDR3 protein: CASTPGLGIYNEQFF

D gene: -
J gene: TRBJ2-4
V gene: TRBV5-6
clone size: -
CDR3 DNA: TGTGCCAGCAGCTTACATGGGGCGGAAGGGGGCATTCAGTACTTC
CDR3 protein: CASSLHGAEGGIQYF

D gene: -
J gene: TRBJ1-3
V gene: TRBV5-1
clone size: medium-sized
CDR3 DNA: TGCGCCAGCAGCTTGGCCCTGAGCTCTGGAAACACCATATATTTT
CDR3 protein: CASSLALSSGNTIYF

D gene: -
J gene: TRBJ2-1
V gene: TRBV29-1
clone size: -
CDR3 DNA: TGCAGCGTTGTCCTAGCTCAAGGGGGTGAGCAGTTCTTC
CDR3 protein: CSVVLAQGGEQFF

D gene: -
J gene: TRBJ1-4
V gene: TRBV7-9
clone size: many
CDR3 DNA: TGTGCCAGCAGCTTCCCGGGTTTGACGGGGGAAAAACTGTTTTTT
CDR3 protein: CASSFPGLTGEKLFF

D gene: -
J gene: TRBJ2-3
V gene: TRBV7-3
clone size: large
CDR3 DNA: TGTGCCAGCAGCGCCGTAGCGATTAGCACAGATACGCAGTATTTT
CDR3 protein: CASSAVAISTDTQYF

D gene: TRBD1
J gene: TRBJ1-1
V gene: TRBV6-5
clone size: large
CDR3 DNA: TGTGCCAGCAGTTACGAAAGGGGGCGCGGTACTGAAGCTTTCTTT
CDR3 protein: CASSYERGRGTEAFF

D gene: -
J gene: TRBJ2-3
V gene: TRBV7-2
clone size: many
CDR3 DNA: TGTGCCAGCAGCTTAGCGCCGGGGACAGATACGCAGTATTTT
CDR3 protein: CASSLAPGTDTQYF

D gene: TRBD1
J gene: TRBJ1-5
V gene: TRBV6-1
clone size: many
CDR3 DNA: TGTGCCAGCATGGGCGGTACAGGGGGCTCTGGCAATCAGCCCCAGCATTTT
CDR3 protein: CASMGGTGGSGNQPQHF

D gene: TRBD2
J gene: TRBJ2-3
V gene: TRBV13
clone size: many
CDR3 DNA: TGTGCCAGCAGCTTAGGGCTAGCGGGCGGGACAGATACGCAGTATTTT
CDR3 protein: CASSLGLAGGTDTQYF

D gene: -
J gene: TRBJ1-1
V gene: TRBV28
clone size: few
CDR3 DNA: TGTGCCAGCAGCACCTTCACCAGGGACACTGAAGCTTTCTTT
CDR3 protein: CASSTFTRDTEAFF

D gene: -
J gene: TRBJ2-2
V gene: TRBV7-9
clone size: medium-sized
CDR3 DNA: TGTGCCAGCAGCTTCGCGCGGGGAGGAACCGGGGAGCTGTTTTTT
CDR3 protein: CASSFARGGTGELFF

D gene: -
J gene: TRBJ1-5
V gene: TRBV28
clone size: -
CDR3 DNA: TGTGCCAGCAGACCACCTCCTGAGGGGTTTAGCAATCAGCCCCAGCATTTT
CDR3 protein: CASRPPPEGFSNQPQHF

D gene: -
J gene: TRBJ2-6
V gene: TRBV4-3
clone size: many
CDR3 DNA: TGCGCCAGCAGGCAGGGTTCTGGGGCCAACGTCCTGACTTTC
CDR3 protein: CASRQGSGANVLTF

D gene: -
J gene: TRBJ2-2
V gene: TRBV5-1
clone size: medium-sized
CDR3 DNA: TGCGCCAGCAGCTTGGAGGGGTGGACCGGGGAGCTGTTTTTT
CDR3 protein: CASSLEGWTGELFF

D gene: -
J gene: TRBJ2-5
V gene: TRBV18
clone size: medium-sized
CDR3 DNA: TGTGCCAGCTCACCCATAATTGGGACGGTCCAAGAGACCCAGTACTTC
CDR3 protein: CASSPIIGTVQETQYF

D gene: -
J gene: TRBJ1-3
V gene: TRBV6-2/TRBV6-3
clone size: -
CDR3 DNA: TGTGCCAGCAGTTACTCGAGCGGGGGAACTGGAAACACCATATATTTT
CDR3 protein: CASSYSSGGTGNTIYF

D gene: TRBD1
J gene: TRBJ1-3
V gene: TRBV6-1
clone size: medium-sized
CDR3 DNA: TGTGCCAGCAGTGAAGTAGGACAGGGGGCCGGAAACACCATATATTTT
CDR3 protein: CASSEVGQGAGNTIYF

D gene: -
J gene: TRBJ1-2
V gene: TRBV5-1
clone size: medium-sized
CDR3 DNA: TGCGCCAGCAGCGACTTAGTCGACTATGGCTACACCTTC
CDR3 protein: CASSDLVDYGYTF

D gene: TRBD1
J gene: TRBJ2-2
V gene: TRBV27
clone size: many
CDR3 DNA: TGTGCCAGCGGCACACAGGGGGGTCCCGGGGAGCTGTTTTTT
CDR3 protein: CASGTQGGPGELFF

D gene: -
J gene: TRBJ1-5
V gene: TRBV20-1
clone size: many
CDR3 DNA: TGCAGTGCTAGTCAATACAGGAGAAATCAGCCCCAGCATTTT
CDR3 protein: CSASQYRRNQPQHF

D gene: TRBD2
J gene: TRBJ2-4
V gene: TRBV5-8
clone size: -
CDR3 DNA: TGTGCCAGCAGCCAGGGGACTAGCGGAGTCCTAGCCAAAAACATTCAGTACTTC
CDR3 protein: CASSQGTSGVLAKNIQYF

D gene: -
J gene: TRBJ1-5
V gene: TRBV24-1
clone size: many
CDR3 DNA: TGTGCCACCAGTGAACAGAATCAGCCCCAGCATTTT
CDR3 protein: CATSEQNQPQHF

D gene: -
J gene: TRBJ1-6
V gene: TRBV28
clone size: many
CDR3 DNA: TGTGCCAGCAGTTGGGACCGAACCATTAATTCACCCCTCCACTTT
CDR3 protein: CASSWDRTINSPLHF

D gene: -
J gene: TRBJ2-2
V gene: TRBV25-1
clone size: -
CDR3 DNA: TGTGCCAGCAGTGCCATAGTAGGACGGGAGAACACCGGGGAGCTGTTTTTT
CDR3 protein: CASSAIVGRENTGELFF

D gene: -
J gene: TRBJ2-4
V gene: TRBV5-1
clone size: medium-sized
CDR3 DNA: TGCGCCAGCAGATCCGAAAACATTCAGTACTTC
CDR3 protein: CASRSENIQYF

D gene: -
J gene: TRBJ2-7
V gene: TRBV27
clone size: medium-sized
CDR3 DNA: TGTGCCAGCAGTATCTCAGGGGCTGGCGAGCAGTACTTC
CDR3 protein: CASSISGAGEQYF

D gene: TRBD2
J gene: TRBJ2-7
V gene: TRBV3-1
clone size: -
CDR3 DNA: TGTGCCAGCAGCTCGAGCGGGGGGGTCGAGCAGTACTTC
CDR3 protein: CASSSSGGVEQYF

D gene: -
J gene: TRBJ2-7
V gene: TRBV27
clone size: many
CDR3 DNA: TGTGCCAGCAGAACAGGGCTTCCCTACGAGCAGTACTTC
CDR3 protein: CASRTGLPYEQYF

D gene: TRBD1
J gene: TRBJ2-7
V gene: TRBV20-1
clone size: medium-sized
CDR3 DNA: TGCAGTGCCGATCAAACAGGGGGAAACGAGCAGTACTTC
CDR3 protein: CSADQTGGNEQYF

D gene: -
J gene: TRBJ1-2
V gene: TRBV7-8
clone size: medium-sized
CDR3 DNA: TGTGCCAGCAGCGTCCGGGACTTTTCTAACTATGGCTACACCTTC
CDR3 protein: CASSVRDFSNYGYTF

D gene: TRBD1
J gene: TRBJ1-1
V gene: TRBV18
clone size: medium-sized
CDR3 DNA: TGTGCCAGCTCACTGCAGGGGGCCAACACTGAAGCTTTCTTT
CDR3 protein: CASSLQGANTEAFF

D gene: -
J gene: TRBJ2-1
V gene: TRBV14
clone size: many
CDR3 DNA: TGTGCCAGCAGCCCCCTGACACGTTACAATGAGCAGTTCTTC
CDR3 protein: CASSPLTRYNEQFF

D gene: -
J gene: TRBJ2-1
V gene: TRBV28
clone size: -
CDR3 DNA: TGTGCCAGCAGTTTTGGTTTTTCTGGGAATGAGCAGTTCTTC
CDR3 protein: CASSFGFSGNEQFF

D gene: TRBD1
J gene: TRBJ1-5
V gene: TRBV7-2
clone size: many
CDR3 DNA: TGTGCCAGCAGCTTACAGACAGGGGGCAGCCAGCCCCAGCATTTT
CDR3 protein: CASSLQTGGSQPQHF

D gene: -
J gene: TRBJ2-3
V gene: TRBV15
clone size: many
CDR3 DNA: TGTGCCACCAGCAGAGGTGGCGGAATCACAGATACGCAGTATTTT
CDR3 protein: CATSRGGGITDTQYF

D gene: -
J gene: TRBJ2-1
V gene: TRBV6-1
clone size: medium-sized
CDR3 DNA: TGTGCCAGTTGCCCTTTAACCTACAATGAGCAGTTCTTC
CDR3 protein: CASCPLTYNEQFF

D gene: TRBD1
J gene: TRBJ1-5
V gene: TRBV7-2
clone size: many
CDR3 DNA: TGTGCCAGCAGCCCTCACGGGACAGGGTTCCAGCCCCAGCATTTT
CDR3 protein: CASSPHGTGFQPQHF

D gene: TRBD1
J gene: TRBJ1-2
V gene: TRBV6-1
clone size: medium-sized
CDR3 DNA: TGTGCCAGCAGTGAAGCAGGGGGCTGGGGCTACACCTTC
CDR3 protein: CASSEAGGWGYTF

D gene: -
J gene: TRBJ1-2
V gene: TRBV6-6
clone size: many
CDR3 DNA: TGTGCCAGCAGTTTGATGCTGGGAGTTAACTATGGCTACACCTTC
CDR3 protein: CASSLMLGVNYGYTF

D gene: -
J gene: TRBJ2-1
V gene: TRBV5-1
clone size: many
CDR3 DNA: TGCGCCAGCAGCTTGGGACAGACGGGGTACAATGAGCAGTTCTTC
CDR3 protein: CASSLGQTGYNEQFF